The present TCR beta chain was sequenced within a study of T cells in tumors after PD-1 blockade. Per germline, CDR1 SGDLS and CDR2 YYNGEE. The CDR3 is 13 residues long, ends included. Only in-frame clones appear in the TCRdb table, and some are missing; sequencing was by immunoSEQ multiplex PCR. The sample lists tens of thousands of clones; around 72% were seen once. Worth noting for this clone: No DNA is shown, since the ends of the CDR3 on it are uncertain; the CDR3 is the one TCRdb lists.

Template: tumor biopsy or peripheral blood genomic DNA, about 550-6,500 ng per sample. Sequencing used PBMCs, obtained after anti-PD-1 treatment. The chain links TRBV9 to TRBJ1-1. This clonotype was obtained from a human donor with basal cell carcinoma. CDR3 protein: CASSVGEGNRGFF.